Shown below are 25 T cell receptor beta chains from a single sample sequenced in a study of patients and donors after allogeneic stem cell transplantation (dated by TCRdb to 2020 to 2021). Libraries were prepared through RT-PCR. The instrument was a NextSeq 550. The public reads were reanalyzed by TCRdb: fastp trimming at Q25, MiXCR alignment, in-frame beta chains only. Each entry merges the rows of one CDR3 protein and shows their most common DNA and genes. The table for this sample lists about a million distinct CDR3 sequences; over 15% of them were counted only once. The ten largest make up 6% of the sample. Sequences were obtained from blood, either unsorted or a sorted T cell fraction (not recorded which). These TCRs come from a human donor who was either an allogeneic HSCT recipient or a stem cell or donor lymphocyte infusion donor (not recorded which). It is not recorded whose cells these are; they may come from a transplant donor.

The chain carries TRBV20-1 and TRBJ1-1, with 7 bases that match TRBD1. CDR1 is DFQATT, CDR2 SNEGSKA, per germline (reference sequence). J was trimmed by 0 bases and V by 6 bases; bases with no gene match: 7. The CDR3 has 14 amino acids. The DNA for the CDR3 is TGCAGTGCCAATTGGGGACAGATGAACACTGAAGCTTTCTTT. This codes for CSANWGQMNTEAFF.

This clonotype was recorded a few times. The rearrangement uses TRBV6-5 and TRBJ1-5; D gene uncertain. There are 16 residues in the CDR3. Germline V CDR1 and CDR2: MNHEY, SVGAGI. The germline V and J ends were trimmed by 8 bases and 0 bases, with 17 bases remaining between them. The CDR3 bases are TGTGCCAGCGGTTCCGGGCAGCGCATTAGCAATCAGCCCCAGCATTTT. Amino acids: CASGSGQRISNQPQHF.

This clonotype appeared a few times. The chain has TRBV3-1 and TRBJ2-1; D is perhaps TRBD2 (6 bases). The CDR3 has 20 amino acids. V dropped 0 bases and J dropped 0 bases, with 21 bases sitting between them. CDR1 and CDR2 (germline): LGHDT, YNNKEL (reference sequence). For the CDR3, the DNA is TGTGCCAGCAGCCAAGACCGGGGAGGCCAGGCCGGAATCTCCTACAATGAGCAGTTCTTC. This codes for CASSQDRGGQAGISYNEQFF.

The rearrangement joins TRBV4-3 to TRBJ1-6; D is possibly TRBD1 (6 bases). The germline gives CDR1 LGHNA, CDR2 YSLEER. V was trimmed by 5 bases and J by 0 bases, leaving 14 bases between them. The CDR3 has 17 residues. The CDR3 reads CASSKYRESSYNSPLHF. In DNA form, the CDR3 reads TGCGCCAGCAGCAAATACAGGGAAAGCTCCTATAATTCACCCCTCCACTTT.

In this sample, this clonotype turned up many times. CDR3 sequence reads: CATSARPRAGSVNIQYF. The CDR3 DNA sequence: TGTGCCACCAGTGCCCGACCCAGGGCAGGGAGTGTAAACATTCAGTACTTC. This chain connects TRBV24-1 to TRBJ2-4, with D perhaps being TRBD1 or TRBD2 (5 bases each). Trimming removed 5 bases at V and 6 bases at J, with 22 bases between. The CDR3 sequence is 17 residues long. Germline CDR1 reads KGHDR; CDR2 reads SFDVKD.

This clonotype was detected only a few times. The chain recombines TRBV5-1 with TRBJ2-1; tentative D call: TRBD1 (5 bases). From germline, CDR1 is SGHRS and CDR2 YFSETQ. The V gene lost 0 bases and the J gene lost 10 bases, with 11 bases spanning the gap. This CDR3 spans 13 amino acids. The CDR3: CASSLAPGLEQFF. In nucleotides, the CDR3 is TGCGCCAGCAGCTTGGCCCCAGGGTTGGAGCAGTTCTTC.

This clonotype has more than one count but fewer than ten. V gene TRBV12-3 or TRBV12-4 combines with J gene TRBJ2-3; tentatively, D is TRBD2 (5 bases). The CDR3 has 15 amino acids. Trimming took 6 bases from V and 1 from J, leaving 14 bases between them. The CDR3 nucleotides read TGTGCCAGCAGCAACCACGGGATTCGCACAGATACGCAGTATTTT. Translated, it gives CASSNHGIRTDTQYF.

The genes are TRBV7-3 and TRBJ1-2; the match to TRBD1 covers 8 bases. The V gene's germline CDR1 is SGHTA and CDR2 FQGTGA. The V gene end was trimmed by 3 bases and the J gene end by 0 bases; junction bases not matched to a gene: 3. This CDR3 contains 15 residues. CDR3 sequence: CASSFTGGTNYGYTF. DNA of the CDR3: TGTGCCAGCAGCTTTACAGGGGGTACTAACTATGGCTACACCTTC.

The V and J genes are TRBV5-1 and TRBJ1-2; tentative D call: TRBD1 (5 bases). CDR3 size: 15 residues. Trimming took 3 bases from V and 2 from J, leaving 14 bases between them. Germline lookup yields CDR1 SGHRS and CDR2 YFSETQ. The CDR3 coding sequence is TGCGCCAGCAGCTCAGGGACGGAAAGGAACTATGGCTACACCTTC. Translated: CASSSGTERNYGYTF.

This clonotype was detected a few times. This chain joins TRBV18 and TRBJ1-5, with 7 bases that match TRBD1. Germline CDR1 is KGHSH and CDR2 is LQKENI. This CDR3 contains 15 residues. V lost 1 base and J lost 2; bases outside the gene matches: 2. CDR3 nucleotides: TGTGCCAGCTCACCACAGGGGGCGGGCAATCAGCCCCAGCATTTT. Protein: CASSPQGAGNQPQHF.

This clonotype was picked up a small number of times. The chain carries TRBV6-5 and TRBJ2-5; D not certain. This CDR3 contains 11 residues. Germline V gene lookup returns CDR1 MNHEY and CDR2 SVGAGI. Deletions cut 6 bases from V and 7 bases from J, with 9 bases between. The CDR3 DNA reads TGTGCCAGCAGGCTAGAAGGGACCCAGTACTTC. Translated: CASRLEGTQYF.

As DNA, the CDR3 is TGTGCCAGCAGCTTAACGAGACCGGGACTAGCGGGCGAATACGAGCAGTACTTC. It translates to CASSLTRPGLAGEYEQYF. This sequence joins TRBV7-8 and TRBJ2-7, with 12 bases aligning to TRBD2. Germline values: CDR1 SGHVS, CDR2 FQNEAQ. This CDR3 region has 18 residues. Trimming at V came to 2 bases and at J to 4 bases, leaving 12 bases not matched to a gene.

This clonotype was detected only a few times. This chain joins TRBV15 and TRBJ2-4; no firm D call. This CDR3 comprises 12 residues. Trimming took 0 bases from V and 9 from J, leaving 6 bases between them. Per germline, CDR1 LNHNV and CDR2 YYDKDF (reference sequence). CDR3 nucleotide sequence: TGTGCCACCAGCAGAGATGTAGTCATTCAGTACTTC. Its protein is CATSRDVVIQYF.

The genes are TRBV10-3 and TRBJ2-1; 7 positions match TRBD2. The CDR3 runs to 14 residues. Germline lookup yields CDR1 ENHRY and CDR2 SYGVKD. V was pared by 5 bases and J by 4 bases, with 5 bases of the junction left unmatched. The CDR3 here is CAISRLADYNEQFF. CDR3 bases: TGTGCCATCAGTCGACTAGCAGATTACAATGAGCAGTTCTTC.

This clonotype was found a few times. This chain uses TRBV15 with TRBJ1-2, with D possibly TRBD1 on 5 matching bases. This CDR3 is built from 14 residues. Germline CDR1 and CDR2: LNHNV and YYDKDF (reference sequence). Trimming took 9 bases from V and 2 from J, leaving 16 bases between them. CDR3 nucleotides: TGTGCCACTGGCGGGGCAGGACTGAACTATGGCTACACCTTC. This codes for CATGGAGLNYGYTF.

The sample holds a few counts of this clonotype. The V gene is TRBV6-1, the J gene TRBJ1-6; TRBD1 matches at 9 bases. This CDR3 is 14 amino acids long. V gave up 5 bases and J gave up 10 bases; unmatched junction bases: 6. The germline gives CDR1 MNHNS, CDR2 SASEGT. The chain's CDR3 is CASSRDRALSPLHF. DNA of the CDR3: TGTGCCAGCAGTCGGGACAGGGCGTTGTCACCCCTCCACTTT.

This clonotype was recorded many times. V and J are TRBV5-1 and TRBJ2-1, with D maybe TRBD2 (6 bases). This CDR3 region has 18 residues. Germline V gene lookup returns CDR1 SGHRS and CDR2 YFSETQ. Trimming cost V 0 bases and J 0 bases, with 16 bases left between them. DNA of the CDR3: TGCGCCAGCAGCTTGGCGTCTAGCGTAGTTAGCTCCTACAATGAGCAGTTCTTC. As protein: CASSLASSVVSSYNEQFF. Drawing the rest from reference TRBV5-1 and TRBJ2-1, the complete variable domain is KAGVTQTPRYLIKTRGQQVTLSCSPISGHRSVSWYQQTPGQGLQFLFEYFSETQRNKGNFPGRFSGRQFSNSRSEMNVSTLELGDSALYLCASSLASSVVSSYNEQFFGPGTRLTVL.

A single count supports this clonotype. The genes are TRBV7-3 and TRBJ2-3; 7 nucleotides align to TRBD1. The germline V gene encodes CDR1 SGHTA and CDR2 FQGTGA. The CDR3 contains 17 residues. With V trimmed by 2 bases and J by 3 bases, 11 bases remained unmatched. The CDR3 region has the DNA TGTGCCAGCAGCTTATCGTGGACAGGCCTAGGAACAGATACGCAGTATTTT. Amino acids: CASSLSWTGLGTDTQYF.

This clonotype has only a few counts. This chain joins TRBV12-3 or TRBV12-4 and TRBJ1-2; tentative D call: TRBD1 (5 bases). The V end lost 1 base, the J end lost 6 bases, and 12 bases lay between the germline ends. The CDR3 is 14 amino acids. CDR3 nucleotide sequence: TGTGCCAGCAGTTTAGTTCAGGGTATGGATGGCTACACCTTC. Protein product: CASSLVQGMDGYTF.

This clonotype has only a few counts. The chain uses TRBV2 and TRBJ1-1; weak D call: TRBD1 (6 bases). Trimming removed 6 bases from V and 5 bases from J, with 13 bases in between. CDR1 and CDR2 from the germline V gene are SNHLY and FYNNEI. The CDR3 extends over 13 amino acids. The CDR3 loop reads CASSERGLTEAFF. DNA of the CDR3: TGTGCCAGCAGCGAAAGGGGGTTGACTGAAGCTTTCTTT.

This sequence joins TRBV11-3 and TRBJ1-2; D unclear. This CDR3 spans 13 amino acids. V was trimmed by 4 bases and J by 8 bases, leaving 14 bases between them. CDR1 is SGHNT, CDR2 YENEEA, per germline. CDR3 sequence (DNA): TGTGCCAGCAGCTCATCGGCTGGGGTGGGCTACACCTTC. Translation: CASSSSAGVGYTF.

CDR3 region: CASSEAPGTGETQYF. DNA for the CDR3: TGTGCCAGCAGTGAAGCCCCCGGGACAGGGGAGACCCAGTACTTC. The J gene is TRBJ2-5, the V gene TRBV2; 9 bases map to TRBD1. CDR3 size: 15 residues. The germline V gene has CDR1 SNHLY and CDR2 FYNNEI. Trimming took 0 bases from V and 5 from J; bases not matched to a gene: 4.

The rearrangement uses TRBV7-6 and TRBJ2-5, with TRBD2 identical over 14 bases. J gave up 5 bases and V 5 bases, and 10 bases lay outside the gene matches. CDR1 and CDR2 from the germline V gene are SGHVS and FNYEAQ. The CDR3 loop spans 17 amino acids. CDR3 bases: TGTGCCAGCAGCCGAACGGGACTAGCGGGAGTGGGTGAGACCCAGTACTTC. Translating it yields CASSRTGLAGVGETQYF.

V is TRBV28 and J is TRBJ2-5; 9 nucleotides match TRBD1. CDR3 length: 16 residues. The V and J ends lost 3 bases and 3 bases, in that order; junction bases with no gene match: 8. Germline CDR1 reads MDHEN; CDR2 reads SYDVKM. DNA for the CDR3: TGTGCCAGCAGTTTTCAGGACAGGGGACGGAAAGAGACCCAGTACTTC. The encoded protein is CASSFQDRGRKETQYF.

This clonotype was seen a few times. J is TRBJ2-5 and V is TRBV10-3; D might be TRBD2 (5 bases). This CDR3 comprises 13 residues. V gave up 6 bases and J gave up 1 base, with 9 bases separating them. The germline V gene has CDR1 ENHRY and CDR2 SYGVKD. CDR3: CAIRGVTQETQYF. CDR3 bases: TGTGCCATCAGGGGAGTAACCCAAGAGACCCAGTACTTC.